Listed below are T cell receptor beta chains from one sample, sequenced in a study of cytomegalovirus exposure and HLA in healthy donors. Data came from immunoSEQ multiplex PCR; TCRdb stores just in-frame clones and leaves some out. Counted here are under 200,000 clones, about 80% occurring once; the ten biggest clones make up more than 6.5%. The sequenced sample consisted of PBMCs. The receptors here all came from a man in his late teens or twenties in good health and CMV-seropositive. The CDR3 runs from the conserved cysteine through the conserved F or W. Each record gives: CDR3 length, J gene, clone size, V gene, D gene, CDR3 protein, CDR3 DNA. D genes are given only for firm matches. Expanded clones get a size class; other rows say once, few or many, or leave the size out.

15 | TRBJ2-2 | few | TRBV7-6 | - | CASRSPSTNTGELFF | TGTGCCAGCAGATCACCGTCCACTAACACCGGGGAGCTGTTTTTT
12 | TRBJ1-2 | - | TRBV7-2 | - | CASSLVGRENTF | TGTGCCAGCAGCTTAGTAGGGAGGGAGAACACCTTC
14 | TRBJ2-7 | - | TRBV29-1 | - | CSVVGGPNSYEQYF | TGCAGCGTTGTGGGGGGACCTAACTCCTACGAGCAGTACTTC
15 | TRBJ1-1 | once | TRBV28 | TRBD1 | CASSPLPDRGNSAFF | TGTGCCAGCAGCCCATTACCGGACAGGGGGAATTCGGCTTTCTTT
16 | TRBJ2-1 | - | TRBV2 | TRBD2 | CARAGTSGFSYNEQFF | TGTGCCAGGGCCGGGACTAGCGGGTTCTCCTACAATGAGCAGTTCTTC
12 | TRBJ1-1 | - | TRBV11-1 | - | CASSLYEHPAFF | TGTGCCAGCAGCTTATATGAACACCCGGCTTTCTTT
13 | TRBJ1-5 | - | TRBV5-6 | - | CASSSAGLQPQHF | TGTGCCAGCAGCTCGGCAGGGTTGCAGCCCCAGCATTTT
13 | TRBJ2-5 | few | TRBV18 | - | CASSLQYQETQYF | TGTGCCAGCTCACTTCAGTACCAAGAGACCCAGTACTTC
14 | TRBJ2-1 | few | TRBV10-3 | TRBD2 | CAIRGTSGIDEQFF | TGTGCCATCAGGGGGACTAGCGGGATTGATGAGCAGTTCTTC
15 | TRBJ1-5 | - | TRBV19 | - | CASSIAGQGRQPQHF | TGTGCCAGTAGTATAGCCGGGCAGGGTCGGCAGCCCCAGCATTTT
14 | TRBJ1-4 | - | TRBV6-6 | - | CASSRLEDRTFLFF | TGTGCCAGCAGCCGATTAGAGGACAGAACTTTTCTGTTTTTT
12 | TRBJ1-2 | few | TRBV27 | - | CASATGGYGYTF | TGTGCCAGCGCAACGGGGGGCTATGGCTACACCTTC
14 | TRBJ2-2 | - | TRBV19 | - | CASSRDPNTGELFF | TGTGCCAGTAGCCGGGATCCAAACACCGGGGAGCTGTTTTTT
16 | TRBJ1-4 | - | TRBV11-2 | - | CASSGVFDATNEKLFF | TGTGCCAGCAGCGGAGTTTTCGATGCAACTAATGAAAAACTGTTTTTT
15 | TRBJ2-1 | - | TRBV6-5 | TRBD2 | CASSLLSSGVNEQFF | TGTGCCAGCAGCCTACTTTCCAGCGGGGTCAATGAGCAGTTCTTC
15 | TRBJ2-3 | - | TRBV27 | TRBD2 | CASSFRLAGADTQYF | TGTGCCAGCAGTTTCAGACTAGCGGGGGCAGATACGCAGTATTTT
13 | TRBJ2-6 | - | TRBV28 | - | CASSRSGANVLTF | TGTGCCAGCAGTCGCTCTGGGGCCAACGTCCTGACTTTC
16 | TRBJ2-7 | - | TRBV19 | TRBD2 | CASSIGGTSGGYEQYF | TGTGCCAGTAGTATAGGAGGGACTAGCGGAGGGTACGAGCAGTACTTC